Listed below are T cell receptor beta chains from one sample, sequenced in a study of OX40 agonist ivuxolimab in advanced cancers. This table comes from immunoSEQ multiplex PCR, and its TCRdb copy is limited to in-frame clones, with some not included. The profile shows about 65,000 clones, 87% of them singletons. The sample was CD4+ or CD8+ T cells sorted from blood, taken in a trial of the OX40 agonist ivuxolimab. The receptors here all came from an adult with an advanced solid tumor such as melanoma, head and neck, liver or kidney cancer. CDR3s include the opening cysteine and the closing phenylalanine or tryptophan.

>TRBV5-1|TRBJ2-1
CASSPGTTGDEQFF
>TRBV5-1|TRBJ1-6
CASSLSSPGSGSPLHF
>TRBV29-1|TRBJ1-4
CSVLWATNEKLFF
>TRBV2|TRBJ1-5
CASSEELGGSYSNQPQHF
>TRBV7-2|TRBJ2-3
CASSLVTSGGLSTDTQYF
>TRBV5-1|TRBJ1-6
CASSAGRTNSPLHF
>TRBV19|TRBJ2-7
CASSRTGAYEQYF
>TRBV5-1|TRBJ2-1
CASSPSGRGAYNEQFF
>TRBV6-5|TRBJ2-7
CASRGRSYEQYF
>TRBV19|TRBJ2-2
CASRVRVPSVLLFF
>TRBV7-9|TRBJ1-1
CASSLWELVNTEAFF
>TRBV29-1|TRBJ1-1
CSASQGLGAEAFF
>TRBV19|TRBJ1-6
CASSIRTQGRLHF
>TRBV5-1|TRBJ2-7
CASSRDYGAQSEQYF
>TRBV7-6|TRBJ1-2
CASSLDPGYGYTF
>TRBV18|TRBJ2-6
CASSPGVSGANVLTF